This TCR beta chain stems from a study of CD8+CD57+ T cells in acquired aplastic anemia. Study details: Sorting CD4+ and CD8+ cells gave DNA averaging approximately 3 ug. Study-wide points: Patients had fewer than 35 CD8+ CDR3 sequences in common with controls (the shared set).

All patients picked for sequencing had shown, by flow cytometry, an expansion of CD8+CD57+ cells. Each patient carried a diagnosis of severe acquired aplastic anemia. At blood sampling, none of the patients had yet received therapy. Profiles of TCR beta VDJ and CDR3 were generated from a genomic DNA template. TCRdb reprocessed the reads via MiXCR and lists one record per CDR3 protein. The sample lists approximately 180,000 distinct CDR3 sequences; around 63% were seen once. Remarks on this clonotype: Its antigen is not known.

The germline V gene has CDR1 SGHTA and CDR2 FQGNSA. The CDR3 is made up of 13 amino acids. V lost 6 bases, J lost 5 bases, and 12 bases lay in between. This TCR was recovered from a human donor with aplastic anemia. The chain employs TRBV7-2 and TRBJ2-3, with D tentatively TRBD2 (7 bases). Sequencing input: sorted CD4+, CD8+, or CD8+CD57+ T cells (not recorded which) from PBMCs. CDR3 in DNA: TGTGCCAGCAGTTGGAGGGGGGGAGATACGCAGTATTTT. It codes for CASSWRGGDTQYF.